What follows describes a single TCR beta chain. The data were taken from a study of blood T cell repertoires in COVID-19. Across the whole study: Specimens from acute and convalescent COVID-19 originated in the United States, Italy and Spain. PBMCs, B-cell-depleted T cells, or T cells were the source of the cDNA or gDNA that made up the material.

In the original workflow: Reference gene primer amplification gave estimated nucleated cell counts. Assay used: immunoSEQ multiplex PCR; TCRdb lists only in-frame clones, some missing. The DNA was the basis for D and trimming; V, J and clone size are from that table. The table includes over 15,000 clones, around nine tenths detected once. The CDR3 length is 14 residues. Germline assignment: CDR1 SSHAT and CDR2 FNYEAQ (reference sequence). V was trimmed by 4 bases and J by 4 bases, leaving 10 bases between them. The V call is TRBV7-7, the J call TRBJ2-2; TRBD1 might be the D (6 bases). Sequenced input: peripheral blood. This clonotype was obtained from a human donor in a cohort sampled during active COVID-19. Here the CDR3 DNA reads TGTGCCAGCAGCTACAGGGAACTCACCGGGGAGCTGTTTTTT. Amino acid sequence: CASSYRELTGELFF.